The clone carrying this T cell receptor (beta chain) has ten or more counts. The sample originates from a study of T cells in Graves' hyperthyroidism and ophthalmopathy. The CDR3 is 13 amino acids. CDR1 and CDR2 from the germline V gene are KGHDR and SFDVKD. V shed 9 bases and J shed 6 bases, with 14 bases lying between them. Amplified TCR beta CDR3 regions derived from RNA transcripts. HTBI primers were employed in a first-round RT-PCR of the TCR CDR3. MiXCR, run by TCRdb on the multiplex PCR reads, gives a single entry per CDR3 protein. Found here are more than 500,000 distinct CDR3 sequences, 15% to 20% of them singletons; the top ten hold less than 4.5%.

Sequenced input: blood. The chain joins TRBV24-1 to TRBJ2-1; D remains ambiguous. The TCR originated in a woman aged 25 to 45 with Graves' hyperthyroidism. The CDR3 nucleotides read TGTGCCACCTCTGATCTGGGCGGCAATGAGCAGTTCTTC. Translation: CATSDLGGNEQFF.